This T cell receptor (beta chain) is drawn from a study of blood T cell repertoires in COVID-19. Study overall: PBMCs, B-cell-depleted T cells, or T cells were the source of the cDNA or gDNA that made up the material.

The method was immunoSEQ multiplex PCR; TCRdb's version includes in-frame clones alone and lacks a portion of them. Of more than 75,000 clones listed, roughly 86% are singletons. Trimming stripped 4 bases from V and 6 bases from J, with 16 bases between. This CDR3 region has 15 residues. Germline CDR1 reads LGHNA; CDR2 reads YSLEER. The origin of this receptor is a man in his fifties or sixties with acute or convalescent COVID-19. The chain has TRBV4-3 and TRBJ1-3; tentative D call: TRBD1 (6 bases). The sequencing sample was made of peripheral blood. The CDR3: CASSRDRGAENTIYF. The CDR3 coding sequence is TGCGCCAGCAGCCGTGACCGGGGGGCAGAAAACACCATATATTTT.